This TCR beta chain was identified in a study of T cells after yellow fever vaccination. The study, taken as a whole, reports: Re-detected after boosting: most primary clones, around 96% of CD4 and roughly 88% of CD8. The CD4 compartment and the CD8 compartment contained a small share of clonotypes in common. Weaker, the secondary response had a peak occurring faster, on day 5 versus 15.

Germline V gene lookup returns CDR1 GTSNPN and CDR2 SVGIG (reference sequence). The trim removed 4 bases at V and 1 base at J, leaving 10 bases unmatched. The CDR3 is 16 amino acids. UMIs were added to TCR cDNA along with a universal primer site when it was made by 5'RACE template switching. From the 5' RACE reads, TCRdb called clonotypes with MiXCR, one entry per CDR3 protein. The data hold about 400,000 distinct CDR3 sequences, with roughly 11% observed a single time. This clonotype was observed at least ten times. Its antigen is unidentified. The source of this sequence is a man aged 18-30 years who received the YFV17D yellow fever vaccine. The J gene is TRBJ2-1, the V gene TRBV30; TRBD1 aligns across 7 bases. Sequencing used PBMCs, obtained on the day of the first yellow fever vaccination. CDR3 sequence: CAWNPQPGQSYNEQFF. The CDR3 bases are TGTGCCTGGAACCCCCAACCGGGACAGTCCTACAATGAGCAGTTCTTC.